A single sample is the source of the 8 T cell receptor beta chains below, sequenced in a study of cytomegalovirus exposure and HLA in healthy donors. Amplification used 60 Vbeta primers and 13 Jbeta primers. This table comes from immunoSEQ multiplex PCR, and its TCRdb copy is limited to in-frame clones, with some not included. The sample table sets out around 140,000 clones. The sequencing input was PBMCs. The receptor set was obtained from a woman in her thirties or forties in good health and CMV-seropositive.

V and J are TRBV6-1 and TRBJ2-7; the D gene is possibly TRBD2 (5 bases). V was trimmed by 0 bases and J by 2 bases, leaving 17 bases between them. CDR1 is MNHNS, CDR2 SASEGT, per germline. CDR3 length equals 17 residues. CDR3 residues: CASSEAPGGLTPYEQYF. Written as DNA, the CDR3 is TGTGCCAGCAGTGAAGCTCCGGGCGGGCTAACCCCCTACGAGCAGTACTTC.

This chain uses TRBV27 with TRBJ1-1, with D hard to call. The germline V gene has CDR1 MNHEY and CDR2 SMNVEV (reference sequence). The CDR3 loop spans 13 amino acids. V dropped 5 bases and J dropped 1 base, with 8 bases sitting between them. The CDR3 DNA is TGTGCCAGCAGTCCCTCAGGGAACACTGAAGCTTTCTTT. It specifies CASSPSGNTEAFF.

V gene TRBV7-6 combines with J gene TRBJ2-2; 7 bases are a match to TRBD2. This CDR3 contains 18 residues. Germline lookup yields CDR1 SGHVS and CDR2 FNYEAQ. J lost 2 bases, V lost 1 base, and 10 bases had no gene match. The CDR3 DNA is TGTGCCAGCAGCTTAGTCCCGGGAGGAACGCGAAACACCGGGGAGCTGTTTTTT. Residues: CASSLVPGGTRNTGELFF.

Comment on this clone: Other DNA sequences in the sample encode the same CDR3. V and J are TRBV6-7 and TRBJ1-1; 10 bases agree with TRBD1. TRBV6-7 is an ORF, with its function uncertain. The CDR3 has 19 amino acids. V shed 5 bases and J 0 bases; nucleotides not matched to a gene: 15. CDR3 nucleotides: TGTGCCAGCAGTCAGAGGGGTAGGGACAGGGGTTGGGTGAACACTGAAGCTTTCTTT. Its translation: CASSQRGRDRGWVNTEAFF.

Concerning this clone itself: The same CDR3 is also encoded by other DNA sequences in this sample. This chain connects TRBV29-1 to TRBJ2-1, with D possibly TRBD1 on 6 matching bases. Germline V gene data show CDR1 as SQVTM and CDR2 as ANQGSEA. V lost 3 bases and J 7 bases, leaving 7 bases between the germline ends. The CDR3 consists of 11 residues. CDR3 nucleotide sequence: TGCAGCGTTGAGAGGGGGAATGAGCAGTTCTTC. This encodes CSVERGNEQFF.

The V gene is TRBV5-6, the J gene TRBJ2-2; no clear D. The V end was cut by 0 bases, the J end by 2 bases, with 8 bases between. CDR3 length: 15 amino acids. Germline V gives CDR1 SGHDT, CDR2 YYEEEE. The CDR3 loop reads CASSLGLINTGELFF. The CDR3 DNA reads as TGTGCCAGCAGCTTGGGACTTATCAACACCGGGGAGCTGTTTTTT.

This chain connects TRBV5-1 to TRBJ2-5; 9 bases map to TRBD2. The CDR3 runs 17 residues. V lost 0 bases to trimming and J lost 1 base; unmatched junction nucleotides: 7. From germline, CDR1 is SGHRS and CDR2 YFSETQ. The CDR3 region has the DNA TGCGCCAGCAGCTTGGGACTAGCGGAGAACTTCCAAGAGACCCAGTACTTC. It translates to CASSLGLAENFQETQYF.

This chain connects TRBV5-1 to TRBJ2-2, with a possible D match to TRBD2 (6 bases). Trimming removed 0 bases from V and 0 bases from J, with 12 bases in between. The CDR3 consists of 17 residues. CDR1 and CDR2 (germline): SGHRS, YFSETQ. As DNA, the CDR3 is TGCGCCAGCAGCTTGGTTGGGGGGAACGCGAACACCGGGGAGCTGTTTTTT. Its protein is CASSLVGGNANTGELFF. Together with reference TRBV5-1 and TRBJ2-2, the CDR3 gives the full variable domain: KAGVTQTPRYLIKTRGQQVTLSCSPISGHRSVSWYQQTPGQGLQFLFEYFSETQRNKGNFPGRFSGRQFSNSRSEMNVSTLELGDSALYLCASSLVGGNANTGELFFGEGSRLTVL.